These T cell receptor beta chains were read from a single sample in a study of blood T cells in healthy people across ages. A single record per CDR3 protein comes from TCRdb applying MiXCR to the 5' RACE reads. Of roughly 640,000 distinct CDR3 sequences in the sample, about 28% are singletons; the top ten hold around 16%. The specimen was blood. The receptor set was obtained from an elderly woman in good health. Each CDR3 is given with its conserved first and last residue.

v_call: TRBV12-3/TRBV12-4
j_call: TRBJ2-2
cdr3_aa: CASTLGGPDTGELFF

v_call: TRBV5-1
j_call: TRBJ1-4
cdr3_aa: CASSRTGTGEEKLFF

v_call: TRBV27
j_call: TRBJ2-7
cdr3_aa: CASSPRLAAYEQYF

v_call: TRBV5-1
j_call: TRBJ2-7
cdr3_aa: CASSSTGTLTYEQYF

v_call: TRBV4-2
j_call: TRBJ1-1
cdr3_aa: CASSQVGETEAFF

v_call: TRBV5-1
j_call: TRBJ1-6
cdr3_aa: CASREGNSPLHF

v_call: TRBV6-1
j_call: TRBJ2-3
cdr3_aa: CASSEEVVGGSTDTQYF

v_call: TRBV30
j_call: TRBJ1-2
cdr3_aa: CAWGRGSPTGGYTF

v_call: TRBV20-1
j_call: TRBJ1-1
cdr3_aa: CSAPKEAGPGTEAFF

v_call: TRBV7-8
j_call: TRBJ2-4
cdr3_aa: CASSFRRLAGEGAGNIQYF

v_call: TRBV18
j_call: TRBJ2-7
cdr3_aa: CASSFDRGQQYF

v_call: TRBV7-8
j_call: TRBJ1-1
cdr3_aa: CASSFDRGYSTEAFF

v_call: TRBV14
j_call: TRBJ2-7
cdr3_aa: CASSQGSGQGTRVSYEQYF

v_call: TRBV6-5
j_call: TRBJ1-4
cdr3_aa: CASRLTTTNEKLFF

v_call: TRBV6-5
j_call: TRBJ2-5
cdr3_aa: CASRTGGETQYF

v_call: TRBV5-1
j_call: TRBJ1-1
cdr3_aa: CASSLQTGGTEAFF

v_call: TRBV5-1
j_call: TRBJ2-5
cdr3_aa: CASSSRTLPETQYF

v_call: TRBV29-1
j_call: TRBJ2-3
cdr3_aa: CSGEGLTDTQYF

v_call: TRBV5-4
j_call: TRBJ1-1
cdr3_aa: CASSNGQGRLGEAFF

v_call: TRBV2
j_call: TRBJ1-5
cdr3_aa: CASSVLRGAIQPQHF

v_call: TRBV6-5
j_call: TRBJ1-6
cdr3_aa: CASSYTTDRGNSPLHF

v_call: TRBV12-3/TRBV12-4
j_call: TRBJ1-5
cdr3_aa: CASSLALISGNQPQHF

v_call: TRBV12-3/TRBV12-4
j_call: TRBJ2-7
cdr3_aa: CASSLGGGTYEQYF

v_call: TRBV11-1
j_call: TRBJ2-7
cdr3_aa: CASSLAQGPEYEQYF

v_call: TRBV3-1
j_call: TRBJ2-5
cdr3_aa: CASSQDGETQYF

v_call: TRBV5-1
j_call: TRBJ2-3
cdr3_aa: CASSLDLGATDTQYF

v_call: TRBV20-1
j_call: TRBJ2-3
cdr3_aa: CSARREGIGDTQYF